This TCR beta chain was recovered during a study of vaccination and CD4 T cells after COVID-19. About this clonotype itself: Its target is not known.

Treatment meaning: approximately 11-day PBMC culture with coronavirus spike peptide pools or control peptides (ViraFEST assay). The junction had 10 bases not matched to a gene; V was cut back by 7 bases and J by 0 bases. Germline V gene lookup returns CDR1 SGHVS and CDR2 FQNEAQ. The CDR3 length is 17 residues. The assay that was used to sequence DNA from cultured CD4+ T cells was the Oncomine TCR Beta short-read assay. From cultured CD4+ T cells, genomic DNA was extracted. TCRdb re-derived calls from the PCR reads in MiXCR, one entry per CDR3 protein. This sample yields fewer than 20,000 distinct CDR3 sequences, of which 42% are seen a single time; under 25% belongs to the top ten.

The sequence was collected from a human donor with COVID-19. This chain uses TRBV7-8 with TRBJ2-2, with 8 positions matching TRBD2. The sequenced sample consisted of cultured CD4+ T cells from blood. CDR3 region: CASTRLARNANTGELFF. In DNA form, the CDR3 reads TGTGCCAGCACCCGACTAGCGAGGAACGCGAACACCGGGGAGCTGTTTTTT.